These T cell receptor beta chains were read from a single sample in a study of blood T cell dynamics during melanoma immunotherapy. The repertoire was sequenced with immunoSEQ multiplex PCR; TCRdb's copy has only in-frame clones and lacks some. The sample shows approximately 28,000 clones, 80% to 85% of them seen only once. The sequences come from blood, collected from a patient treated with checkpoint blockade. These receptors originate from a human donor with melanoma. CDR3s include the opening cysteine and the closing phenylalanine or tryptophan. A D gene is named only where the DNA matches it firmly. Clone sizes are given selectively: once, few, many, or a class where the clone is expanded.

j_call d_call clone_size v_call cdr3_aa cdr3_nt
TRBJ2-3 . . TRBV4-3 CASSQGSQGTQYF TGCGCCAGCAGCCAAGGATCCCAAGGTACGCAGTATTTT
TRBJ2-2 . . TRBV5-4 CASSPGGARRGSGELFF TGTGCCAGCAGCCCCGGTGGGGCAAGACGGGGCTCCGGGGAGCTGTTTTTT
TRBJ1-3 . few TRBV11-2 CASSGVHSGNTIYF TGTGCCAGCAGCGGGGTACACTCTGGAAACACCATATATTTT
TRBJ2-7 TRBD2 once TRBV5-6 CASSSRLAGGTYEQYF TGTGCCAGCAGCTCCCGACTAGCGGGAGGAACCTACGAGCAGTACTTC
TRBJ1-2 . . TRBV7-2 CASSLEGGWDGYTF TGTGCCAGCAGCTTAGAAGGCGGATGGGATGGCTACACCTTC
TRBJ2-7 . . TRBV6-6 CASSYDPREQYF TGTGCCAGCAGTTACGACCCACGCGAGCAGTACTTC
TRBJ2-3 TRBD2 . TRBV27 CASSLLVPGTSGSMSDTQYF TGTGCCAGCAGTTTACTGGTGCCCGGGACTAGCGGGAGTATGTCAGATACGCAGTATTTT
TRBJ1-6 . . TRBV19 CASRTQETNSPLHF TGTGCCAGTAGGACGCAGGAAACAAATTCACCCCTCCACTTT
TRBJ1-2 . . TRBV29-1 CSVSAGSNYGYTF TGCAGCGTTTCGGCAGGGAGTAACTATGGCTACACCTTC
TRBJ1-1 TRBD1 . TRBV19 CASSSRDRVDTEAFF TGTGCCAGTAGTTCCCGGGACAGGGTCGATACTGAAGCTTTCTTT